This TCR beta chain was profiled in a study of T-cell memory formation after mild COVID-19. Trimming removed 5 bases from V and 4 bases from J; junction bases left unmatched: 5. CDR1 is SGHTA, CDR2 FQGNSA, per germline. The CDR3 has 14 residues. This clonotype was counted ten times or more. The 5'RACE method, run with constant-segment primers, produced TCR alpha and TCR beta cDNA libraries (carrying sample barcodes and UMIs). TCRdb re-called the 5' RACE reads through MiXCR, storing one row per CDR3 protein. Found here are about 320,000 distinct CDR3 sequences, 14% of them singletons; the top ten hold over 20%.

J is TRBJ2-1 and V is TRBV7-2; TRBD2 aligns across 7 bases. The source material was PBMCs or a T cell subset sorted from them (not recorded which). The clonotype comes from a man between 18 and 29 years old who had mild COVID-19 (a few samples of this study predate the infection). Cell type and time point are not known. The DNA of the CDR3 is TGTGCCAGCAGCCCAAACGGGAGGTACAATGAGCAGTTCTTC. The encoded protein is CASSPNGRYNEQFF.